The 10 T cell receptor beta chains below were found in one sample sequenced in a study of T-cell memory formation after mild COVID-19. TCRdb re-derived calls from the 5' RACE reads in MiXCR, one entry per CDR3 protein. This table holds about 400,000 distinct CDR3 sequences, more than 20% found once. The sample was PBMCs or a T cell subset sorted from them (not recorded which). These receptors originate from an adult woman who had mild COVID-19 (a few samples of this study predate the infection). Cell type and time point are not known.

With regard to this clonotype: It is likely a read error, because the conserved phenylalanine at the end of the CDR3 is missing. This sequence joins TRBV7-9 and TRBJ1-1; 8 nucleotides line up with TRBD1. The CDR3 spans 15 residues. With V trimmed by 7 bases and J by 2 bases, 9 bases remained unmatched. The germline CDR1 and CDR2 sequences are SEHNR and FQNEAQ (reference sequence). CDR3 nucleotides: TGTGCCAGCACTCCTTCCGGGACAGGCAACACTGAAGCTTTCCTT. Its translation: CASTPSGTGNTEAFL.

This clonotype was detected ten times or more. The CDR3, as DNA: TGTGCCAGCAGCTCCAACAGAGGGGGCACTGAAGCTTTCTTT. Translation: CASSSNRGGTEAFF. V and J are TRBV11-1 and TRBJ1-1; D perhaps matches TRBD1 (6 bases). CDR3 size: 14 residues. CDR1 is SGHAT, CDR2 FQDESV, per germline (reference sequence). Trimming removed 4 bases from V and 4 bases from J, with 13 bases in between.

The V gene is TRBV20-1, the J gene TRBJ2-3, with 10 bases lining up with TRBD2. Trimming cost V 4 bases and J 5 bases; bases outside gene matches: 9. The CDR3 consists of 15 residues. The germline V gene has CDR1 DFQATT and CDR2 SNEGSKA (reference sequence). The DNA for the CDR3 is TGCAGTGCTACCGTACTAGCGGGGTCGGGAGATACGCAGTATTTT. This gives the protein CSATVLAGSGDTQYF.

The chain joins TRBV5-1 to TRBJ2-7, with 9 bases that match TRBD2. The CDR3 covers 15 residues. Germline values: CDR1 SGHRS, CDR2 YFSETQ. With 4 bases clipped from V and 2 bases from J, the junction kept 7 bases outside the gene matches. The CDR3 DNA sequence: TGCGCCAGCAGCCTGGTAGCGGGAGAGGCCTACGAGCAGTACTTC. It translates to CASSLVAGEAYEQYF.

Written as DNA, the CDR3 is TGTGCCAGCAGCTTAGGACGAGGGACCCCAGGACGAGAGACCCAGTACTTC. It yields the protein CASSLGRGTPGRETQYF. The genes are TRBV7-6 and TRBJ2-5; D tentatively reads TRBD1 or TRBD2 (5 bases each). V lost 1 base and J lost 4, with 19 bases in between. Germline-derived CDR1 and CDR2 are SGHVS and FNYEAQ. This CDR3 is built from 17 residues.

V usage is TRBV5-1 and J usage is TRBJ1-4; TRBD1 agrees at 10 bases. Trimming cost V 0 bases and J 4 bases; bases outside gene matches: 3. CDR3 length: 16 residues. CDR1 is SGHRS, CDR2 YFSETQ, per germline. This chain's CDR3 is CASSLGQGASNEKLFF. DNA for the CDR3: TGCGCCAGCAGCTTGGGACAGGGGGCGAGTAATGAAAAACTGTTTTTT.

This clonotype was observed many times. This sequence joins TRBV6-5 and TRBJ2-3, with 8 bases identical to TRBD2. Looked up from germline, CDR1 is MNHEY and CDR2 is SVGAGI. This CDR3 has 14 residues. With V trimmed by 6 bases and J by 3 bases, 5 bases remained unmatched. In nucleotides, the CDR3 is TGTGCCAGCAGCTACGGGGGGGGTACAGATACGCAGTATTTT. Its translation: CASSYGGGTDTQYF.

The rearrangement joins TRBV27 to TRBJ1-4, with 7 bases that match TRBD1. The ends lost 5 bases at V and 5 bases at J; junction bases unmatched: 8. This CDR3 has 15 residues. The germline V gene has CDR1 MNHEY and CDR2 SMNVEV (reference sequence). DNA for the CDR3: TGTGCCAGCAGTAGACAGGGTTCATGGAATGAAAAACTGTTTTTT. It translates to CASSRQGSWNEKLFF.

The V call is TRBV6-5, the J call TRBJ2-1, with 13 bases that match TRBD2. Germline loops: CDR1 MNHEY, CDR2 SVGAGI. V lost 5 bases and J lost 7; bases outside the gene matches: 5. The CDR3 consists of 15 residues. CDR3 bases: TGTGCCAGCAGTACTAGCGGGAGGGTGGGGAATGAGCAGTTCTTC. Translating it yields CASSTSGRVGNEQFF.

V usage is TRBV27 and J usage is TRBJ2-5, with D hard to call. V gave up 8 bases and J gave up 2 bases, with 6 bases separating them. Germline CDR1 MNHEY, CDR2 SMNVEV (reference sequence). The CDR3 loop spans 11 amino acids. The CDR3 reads CASGIQETQYF. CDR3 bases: TGTGCCAGCGGGATACAAGAGACCCAGTACTTC.